One and the same sample provided the 25 T cell receptor beta chains below, sequenced in a study of T cells in Graves' hyperthyroidism and ophthalmopathy. Amplification of TCR beta CDR3 regions was performed using RNA transcripts as template. HTBI primers were the set used in a first-round RT-PCR of the TCR CDR3. From the multiplex PCR reads, TCRdb called clonotypes with MiXCR, one entry per CDR3 protein. The sample contains 800,000 or so distinct CDR3 sequences, over 35% of which appear only once. Sequenced sample: blood. The receptors stem from a man between 18 and 29 years old with Graves' hyperthyroidism.

The J gene is TRBJ1-6, the V gene TRBV6-5; D unclear. The CDR3 extends over 17 amino acids. The germline V gene encodes CDR1 MNHEY and CDR2 SVGAGI. V gave up 0 bases and J gave up 10 bases, with 19 bases separating them. The CDR3 sequence is CASSYSSAARVGSPLHF. The CDR3 nucleotides are TGTGCCAGCAGTTACTCGAGCGCCGCGAGGGTTGGGTCACCCCTCCACTTT.

This clonotype was detected ten times or more. The V and J genes are TRBV29-1 and TRBJ2-2; tentative D call: TRBD1 (5 bases). The V and J ends lost 6 bases and 4 bases respectively, with 9 bases between them. This CDR3 region has 12 residues. The germline CDR1 and CDR2 sequences are SQVTM and ANQGSEA. In DNA, the CDR3 is TGCAGCGTCGAGACAGCCACCGGGGAGCTGTTTTTT. Translating it yields CSVETATGELFF.

The CDR3 nucleotides read TGTGCCAGCAGCGTAGAAGGGGTCGGGAACTATGGCTACACCTTC. Encoded protein: CASSVEGVGNYGYTF. This rearrangement joins TRBV9 to TRBJ1-2; D perhaps matches TRBD1 (5 bases). Trimming took off 0 bases at V and 2 bases at J, with 11 bases between the two ends. The germline V gene has CDR1 SGDLS and CDR2 YYNGEE. CDR3 length equals 15 residues. The variable domain in full, completed from reference TRBV9 and TRBJ1-2, reads DSGVTQTPKHLITATGQRVTLRCSPRSGDLSVYWYQQSLDQGLQFLIQYYNGEERAKGNILERFSAQQFPDLHSELNLSSLELGDSALYFCASSVEGVGNYGYTFGSGTRLTVV.

The chain joins TRBV2 to TRBJ2-2; 10 nucleotides line up with TRBD1. CDR3 length: 18 residues. Germline lookup yields CDR1 SNHLY and CDR2 FYNNEI. V was clipped by 6 bases and J by 5 bases; unmatched bases: 15. CDR3 region: CASRWTGGHMVDTGELFF. In nucleotides, the CDR3 is TGTGCCAGCAGATGGACAGGGGGTCACATGGTGGATACCGGGGAGCTGTTTTTT.

This sequence joins TRBV12-3 or TRBV12-4 and TRBJ1-1; tentatively, D is TRBD1 (6 bases). Trimming removed 2 bases at V and 7 bases at J, with 11 bases between. CDR3 length equals 13 residues. This CDR3 is CASSLRGHSEAFF. CDR3 DNA: TGTGCCAGCAGTTTACGGGGGCATAGTGAAGCTTTCTTT.

The table lists this clonotype with many counts. The rearrangement uses TRBV9 and TRBJ1-2, with 9 bases matching TRBD1. CDR3 length: 14 residues. Per germline, CDR1 SGDLS and CDR2 YYNGEE. J was trimmed by 4 bases and V by 2 bases; bases with no gene match: 3. CDR3 coding DNA: TGTGCCAGCAGCGTTGGGACAGGGATCTATGGCTACACCTTC. Amino acid sequence: CASSVGTGIYGYTF. Supplemented by reference TRBV9 and TRBJ1-2, the full variable domain reads DSGVTQTPKHLITATGQRVTLRCSPRSGDLSVYWYQQSLDQGLQFLIQYYNGEERAKGNILERFSAQQFPDLHSELNLSSLELGDSALYFCASSVGTGIYGYTFGSGTRLTVV.

This clonotype was seen ten or more times. The conserved final phenylalanine or tryptophan is absent from the CDR3, which likely points to a read error. The DNA is omitted, as the CDR3 cannot be located on it reliably, and the CDR3 follows TCRdb's listing. The chain couples TRBV7-8 to TRBJ1-2; the DNA was not used to check the table's D call, TRBD1. Germline assignment: CDR1 SGHVS and CDR2 FQNEAQ. Including both end residues, the CDR3 is 13 amino acids long. The CDR3 sequence is CASSTRTRDRFFY.

This clonotype was seen at least ten times. The chain links TRBV29-1 to TRBJ1-4; the match to TRBD1 covers 9 bases. V shed 8 bases, J shed 10 bases, and the junction held 11 bases outside the gene matches. The CDR3 totals 13 residues. Germline V gene data show CDR1 as SQVTM and CDR2 as ANQGSEA. The CDR3 DNA is TGCAGCCTCGCTGGGACAGGGAGGGGAAAACTGTTTTTT. Translated, it gives CSLAGTGRGKLFF.

The rearrangement joins TRBV9 to TRBJ2-2; D is unclear. From germline, CDR1 is SGDLS and CDR2 YYNGEE. This CDR3 contains 14 residues. The V gene lost 4 bases and the J gene lost 0 bases, with 7 bases spanning the gap. The CDR3 protein is CASSFYSNTGELFF. Written as DNA, the CDR3 is TGTGCCAGCAGCTTCTACTCGAACACCGGGGAGCTGTTTTTT.

The CDR3 DNA reads as TGCAGCTCACCGGGACAGAGTCAGTACGAGCAGTACTTC. Encoded protein: CSSPGQSQYEQYF. The chain is built from TRBV29-1 and TRBJ2-7; 7 bases agree with TRBD1. Germline trimming cut 8 bases from V and 4 bases from J; bases unmatched to any gene: 11. The CDR3 consists of 13 residues. Per the germline V gene, CDR1 is SQVTM and CDR2 is ANQGSEA.

The chain uses TRBV2 and TRBJ2-7; 7 bases match TRBD2. Germline V gives CDR1 SNHLY, CDR2 FYNNEI. The CDR3 runs 15 residues. V shed 7 bases, J shed 1 base, and the junction held 10 bases outside the gene matches. DNA for the CDR3: TGTGCCAGCATCCCCTTGGGGGGGGATTCCTACGAGCAGTACTTC. Protein product: CASIPLGGDSYEQYF. The full variable domain, completed using reference TRBV2 and TRBJ2-7, is EPEVTQTPSHQVTQMGQEVILRCVPISNHLYFYWYRQILGQKVEFLVSFYNNEISEKSEIFDDQFSVERPDGSNFTLKIRSTKLEDSAMYFCASIPLGGDSYEQYFGPGTRLTVT.

This clonotype appeared many times. V gene TRBV15 combines with J gene TRBJ2-5; 11 bases fit TRBD1. The germline V gene has CDR1 LNHNV and CDR2 YYDKDF (reference sequence). The V segment lost 5 bases and the J segment 0 bases; nucleotides outside the gene matches: 2. The CDR3 loop spans 15 amino acids. In DNA form, the CDR3 reads TGTGCCACCAGCCCGGGACAGGGGGACCAAGAGACCCAGTACTTC. Translated: CATSPGQGDQETQYF. The entire variable domain, with the rest obtained from reference TRBV15 and TRBJ2-5, is as follows: DAMVIQNPRYQVTQFGKPVTLSCSQTLNHNVMYWYQQKSSQAPKLLFHYYDKDFNNEADTPDNFQSRRPNTSFCFLDIRSPGLGDTAMYLCATSPGQGDQETQYFGPGTRLLVL.

In this sample, this clonotype turned up many times. The chain joins TRBV20-1 to TRBJ2-7; no firm D call. Trimming removed 2 bases at V and 3 bases at J, with 8 bases between. The V gene's germline CDR1 is DFQATT and CDR2 SNEGSKA (reference sequence). The CDR3 is 12 residues long. The CDR3 DNA follows: TGCAGTGCTAGATCGATGGTCTACGAGCAGTACTTC. Its protein is CSARSMVYEQYF.

This chain uses TRBV6-5 with TRBJ2-2; possibly TRBD2 for D (5 bases). The CDR3 has 13 amino acids. The germline gives CDR1 MNHEY, CDR2 SVGAGI. Between the trimmed V and J ends, which lost 2 bases and 7 bases, there was a span of 8 bases. CDR3 sequence (DNA): TGTGCCAGCAGTTACAGGGCGGGCGGGGAGCTGTTTTTT. Protein product: CASSYRAGGELFF.

This clonotype has at least ten counts. The CDR3 coding sequence is TGCGCCAGCAGCCTCGACTACGGGGCCACTGAAGCTTTCTTT. This translates into CASSLDYGATEAFF. This chain uses TRBV5-1 with TRBJ1-1; weak D call: TRBD1 (5 bases). The CDR3 extends over 14 amino acids. Per the germline V gene, CDR1 is SGHRS and CDR2 is YFSETQ. Trimming removed 4 bases from V and 4 bases from J, with 14 bases in between.

This clonotype was recorded a few times. The CDR3 DNA follows: TGTGCCAGCAGTGGCCTTAAGGAGCAGTACTTC. Protein sequence: CASSGLKEQYF. This chain joins TRBV2 and TRBJ2-7, with unresolved D. CDR1 and CDR2 (germline): SNHLY, FYNNEI. The length of the CDR3 is 11 residues. With 4 bases removed from V and 7 bases from J, the gap between germline ends came to 8 bases.

For this clonotype: This may be a read error, as it is one base from a much larger clone. The V call is TRBV7-9, the J call TRBJ2-5; D gene uncertain. This CDR3 contains 12 residues. Germline CDR1 SEHNR, CDR2 FQNEAQ (reference sequence). In nucleotides, the CDR3 is TGTGCCAGCGGCTTAGAGAAGGAGACCCAGTACTTC. Protein sequence: CASGLEKETQYF.

The chain joins TRBV4-1 to TRBJ2-7; TRBD2 might be the D (6 bases). This CDR3 has 14 residues. V lost 3 bases, J lost 6 bases, and 15 bases lay in between. Germline V gene data show CDR1 as MGHRA and CDR2 as YSYEKL. The CDR3 here is CASSQLRDFAEQYF. CDR3 nucleotide sequence: TGCGCCAGCAGCCAGCTCAGGGACTTCGCCGAGCAGTACTTC.

Of note for this clonotype: At one end the junction does not follow the germline gene, possibly because of a read error. The gene calls are TRBV4-1 and TRBJ1-4, with D unclear. CDR3 length: 14 amino acids. Germline CDR1 and CDR2: MGHRA and YSYEKL. The CDR3 nucleotides read TGCGCCAGCAGCCAAGTAGCGGCCAATGAAAAACTGTTCTTT. Amino acid sequence: CASSQVAANEKLFF.

This clonotype has only a few counts. J is TRBJ2-2 and V is TRBV7-2; D gene unclear. Trimming stripped 8 bases from V and 6 bases from J, with 13 bases between. From germline, CDR1 is SGHTA and CDR2 FQGNSA. This CDR3 contains 13 residues. The CDR3 protein is CASGVELAGELFF. The CDR3 DNA sequence: TGTGCCAGCGGTGTGGAGCTGGCCGGGGAGCTGTTTTTT.

CDR3 bases: TGTGCCACCGCCGGACACCTCGGGAGCGGGGAGCTGTTTTTT. Its protein product is CATAGHLGSGELFF. The V and J genes are TRBV6-1 and TRBJ2-2; perhaps TRBD2 as D (6 bases). The germline gives CDR1 MNHNS, CDR2 SASEGT. V was trimmed by 10 bases and J by 7 bases, leaving 19 bases between them. This CDR3 spans 14 amino acids.

The chain combines TRBV7-8 with TRBJ2-5; D tentatively reads TRBD1 or TRBD2 (6 bases each). Near its end, the DNA agrees better with TRBJ2-7, so the J call may be wrong. CDR1 SGHVS and CDR2 FQNEAQ come from the germline V gene. The CDR3 is 15 residues long. The CDR3 DNA reads as TGTGCCAGCAGTTCGGCCGGGGGCAACACCTACGAGCAGTACTTC. It is translated as CASSSAGGNTYEQYF.

The genes are TRBV25-1 and TRBJ1-4; D is unresolved. Trimming left V 7 bases short and J 0 bases short, with 21 bases between. CDR1 is MGHDK, CDR2 SYGVNS, per germline. The CDR3 is 18 amino acids. CDR3 in amino acids: CASTGGEHSFSTNEKLFF. The CDR3 DNA follows: TGTGCCAGCACCGGTGGGGAGCACAGCTTTTCAACTAATGAAAAACTGTTTTTT.

V and J are TRBV10-3 and TRBJ1-2; maybe TRBD1 (5 bases). Germline assignment: CDR1 ENHRY and CDR2 SYGVKD. The CDR3 has 12 residues. Between the trimmed V and J ends, which lost 8 bases and 8 bases, there was a span of 15 bases. CDR3 nucleotides: TGTGCCATCGCGGGACCGTCTCAGGGCTACACCTTC. This sequence encodes CAIAGPSQGYTF.

There are a few counts of this clonotype. The chain couples TRBV7-9 to TRBJ2-5; either TRBD1 or TRBD2 may fit D (5 bases each). Trimming took 4 bases from V and 7 from J, leaving 16 bases between them. The CDR3 contains 14 residues. The V gene's germline CDR1 is SEHNR and CDR2 FQNEAQ (reference sequence). CDR3 DNA sequence: TGTGCCAGCAGCTCCAACGGACCTGGGGGGACCCAGTACTTC. Its protein is CASSSNGPGGTQYF.